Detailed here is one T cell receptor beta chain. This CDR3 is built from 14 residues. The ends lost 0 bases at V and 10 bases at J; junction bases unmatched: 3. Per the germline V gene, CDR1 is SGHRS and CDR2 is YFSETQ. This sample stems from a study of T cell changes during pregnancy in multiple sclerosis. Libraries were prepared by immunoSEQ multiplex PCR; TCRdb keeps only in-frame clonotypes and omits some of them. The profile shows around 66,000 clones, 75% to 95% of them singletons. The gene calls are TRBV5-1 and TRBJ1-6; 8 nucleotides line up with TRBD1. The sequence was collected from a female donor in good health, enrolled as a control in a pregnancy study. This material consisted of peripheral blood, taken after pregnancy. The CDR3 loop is CASSLGTGSSPLHF. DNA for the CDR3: TGCGCCAGCAGCTTGGGGACAGGGAGCTCACCCCTCCACTTT.